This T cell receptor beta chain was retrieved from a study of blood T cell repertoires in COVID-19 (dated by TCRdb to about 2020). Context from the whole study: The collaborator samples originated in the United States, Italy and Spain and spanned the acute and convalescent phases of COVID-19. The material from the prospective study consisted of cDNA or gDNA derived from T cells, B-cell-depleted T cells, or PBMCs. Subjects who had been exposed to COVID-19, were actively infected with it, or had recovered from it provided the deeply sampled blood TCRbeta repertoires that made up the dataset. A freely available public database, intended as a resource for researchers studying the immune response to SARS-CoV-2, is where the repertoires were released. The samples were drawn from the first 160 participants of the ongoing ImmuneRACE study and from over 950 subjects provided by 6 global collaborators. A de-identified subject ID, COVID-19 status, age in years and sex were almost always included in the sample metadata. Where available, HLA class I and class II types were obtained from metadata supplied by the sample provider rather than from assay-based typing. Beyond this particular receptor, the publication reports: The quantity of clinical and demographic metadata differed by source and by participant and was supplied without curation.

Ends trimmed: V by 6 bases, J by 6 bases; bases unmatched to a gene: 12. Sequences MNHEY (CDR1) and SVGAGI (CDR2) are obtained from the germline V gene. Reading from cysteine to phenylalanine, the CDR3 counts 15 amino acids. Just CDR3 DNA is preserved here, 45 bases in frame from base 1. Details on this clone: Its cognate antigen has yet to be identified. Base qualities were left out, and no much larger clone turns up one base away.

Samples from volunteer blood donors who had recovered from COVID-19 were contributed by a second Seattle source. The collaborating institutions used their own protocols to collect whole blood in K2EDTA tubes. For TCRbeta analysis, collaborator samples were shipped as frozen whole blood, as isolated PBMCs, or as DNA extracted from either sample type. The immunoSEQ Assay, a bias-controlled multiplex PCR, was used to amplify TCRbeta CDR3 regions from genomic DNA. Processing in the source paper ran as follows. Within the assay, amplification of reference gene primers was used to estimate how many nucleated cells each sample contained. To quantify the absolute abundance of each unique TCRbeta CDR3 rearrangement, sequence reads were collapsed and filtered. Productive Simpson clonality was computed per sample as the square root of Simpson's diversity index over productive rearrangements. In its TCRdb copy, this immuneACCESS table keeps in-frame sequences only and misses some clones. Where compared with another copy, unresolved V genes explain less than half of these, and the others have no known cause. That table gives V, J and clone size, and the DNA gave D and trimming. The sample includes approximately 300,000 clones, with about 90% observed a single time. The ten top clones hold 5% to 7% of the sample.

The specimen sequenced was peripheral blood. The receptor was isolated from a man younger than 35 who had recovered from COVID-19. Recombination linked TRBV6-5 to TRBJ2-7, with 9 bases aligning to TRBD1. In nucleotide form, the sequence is TGTGCCAGCAGCCGCCCGGGACAGGGAGTCGGCGAGCAGTACTTC. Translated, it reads CASSRPGQGVGEQYF.